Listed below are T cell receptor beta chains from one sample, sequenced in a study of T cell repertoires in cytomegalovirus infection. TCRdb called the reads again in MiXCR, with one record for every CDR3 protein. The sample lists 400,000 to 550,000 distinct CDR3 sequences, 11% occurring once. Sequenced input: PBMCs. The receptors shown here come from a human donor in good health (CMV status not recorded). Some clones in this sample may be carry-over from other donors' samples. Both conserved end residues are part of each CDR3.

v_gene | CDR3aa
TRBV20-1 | CSASQSFTSGTYEQYF
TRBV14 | CASSPRTGGEPNQPQHF
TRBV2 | CASIPSGGRRGNEQFF
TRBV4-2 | CASSQEGNEQFF
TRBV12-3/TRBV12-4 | CASSSQGGAADTQYF
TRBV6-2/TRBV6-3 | CASSIIPLAGNSYEQYF
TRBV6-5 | CASSTRQGGPYEQYF
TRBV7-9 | CASSPSGINEKLFF
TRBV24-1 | CATSEEWGNEQFF
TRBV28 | CASSLVGLAALYNEQFF
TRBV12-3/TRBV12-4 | CASRRLADNEQFF
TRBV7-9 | CASSATGNLAYGYTF
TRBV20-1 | CSATGRYEQYF
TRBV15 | CATSSHRQGPGEKLFF
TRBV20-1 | CSAINRGMFEKLFF
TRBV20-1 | CSARVTRSGEAFF
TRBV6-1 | CASTDSKLIYEQYF
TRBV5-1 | CASSIQGRANEKLFF
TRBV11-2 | CASSRLGTRSQETQYF
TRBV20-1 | CSAPPTRGRGPYNEQFF
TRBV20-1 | CSARDPLTGSTESTDTQYF
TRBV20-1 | CSAYSAGNTIYF
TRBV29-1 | CSGWTGLTEAFF
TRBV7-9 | CASSWTGERNYGYTF
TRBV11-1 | CASSLGVSSGANVLTF
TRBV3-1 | CASSPRTSGREAEQFF
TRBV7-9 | CAIHTGTENTGELFF
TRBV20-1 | CSAALAGNEQFF
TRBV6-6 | CASSSGRKGDADTQYF
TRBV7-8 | CASSVPDRDFYEQYF
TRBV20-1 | CSAIAGASTDTQYF
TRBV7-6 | CASSPGTSGAGYF
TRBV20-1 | CSAREGAGGGTDTQYF
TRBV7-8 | CASSLGGVTYEQYF
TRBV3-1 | CASSQDFGAGEQFF
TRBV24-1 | CATSEGQGGVPQHF
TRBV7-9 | CASSLVRDRWGNEKLFF
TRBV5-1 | CASSLTPSGAVYEQYF
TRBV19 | CASSLLPGYRAMNTEAFF
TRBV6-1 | CASSEEGRGTGELFF
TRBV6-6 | CASRRDSGARARPSYEQYF
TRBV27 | CASSLSQTGGYTF